The T cell receptor beta chain under discussion was sequenced for a study of CD8 T cells in ankylosing spondylitis. Study observations and caveats: Earlier reports found some motif variants in synovial fluid and blood in reactive arthritis. Disease-linked clones bore a CD8+ phenotype, appearing relatively rarely in peripheral blood. Clones linked to disease were reported to show significant enrichment in matched ankylosing spondylitis synovial fluid. What appeared characteristic of ankylosing spondylitis blood was a TCR beta motif of eight highly homologous variants.

A note on this clonotype: As yet, its antigen is unknown.

One entry per CDR3 protein results from TCRdb running MiXCR on the 5' RACE reads. The table has some 39,000 distinct CDR3 sequences, 11% seen once; the top ten hold around 21%. With 0 bases clipped from V and 0 bases from J, the junction kept 9 bases outside the gene matches. Per germline, CDR1 LGHNA and CDR2 YNFKEQ. The CDR3 runs 19 residues. Source material: synovial fluid, either unsorted or a sorted T cell fraction (not recorded which). The sequence came from a male donor with ankylosing spondylitis. This chain uses TRBV4-2 with TRBJ2-3; 10 bases are a match to TRBD1. CDR3 DNA: TGTGCCAGCAGCCAAGATCTGGGCGGGACAGGGGTTAGCACAGATACGCAGTATTTT. Its translation: CASSQDLGGTGVSTDTQYF.